The next 12 T cell receptor beta chains were all read from a single sample in a study of naive and memory T cell subsets. Amplification of ligated cDNA took four PCR rounds with SP2 and nested alpha and beta constant primers. TCRdb re-derived calls from the 5' RACE reads in MiXCR, one entry per CDR3 protein. The sample carries roughly 56,000 distinct CDR3 sequences, around 7.7% recorded once. The library had UMIs added by 3' ligation of an oligonucleotide to TCR cDNA. These receptor sequences come from a male donor in good health.

The chain has TRBV3-1 and TRBJ2-2, with 7 bases that match TRBD1. This CDR3 has 16 residues. With 4 bases clipped from V and 0 bases from J, the junction kept 5 bases outside the gene matches. Looked up from germline, CDR1 is LGHDT and CDR2 is YNNKEL (reference sequence). CDR3 in DNA: TGTGCCAGCAGCCCGCAGACAGGGCCGAACACCGGGGAGCTGTTTTTT. Protein sequence: CASSPQTGPNTGELFF.

The rearrangement links TRBV19 to TRBJ2-1; 9 positions match TRBD2. The CDR3 extends over 17 amino acids. Germline lookup yields CDR1 LNHDA and CDR2 SQIVND (reference sequence). CDR3: CASLSGSFGGRASEQFF. The CDR3 DNA reads TGTGCTAGCTTAAGTGGGTCTTTTGGCGGGAGGGCCAGTGAGCAGTTCTTC.

This clonotype was counted between two and nine times. This chain connects TRBV5-1 to TRBJ2-3; D unclear. The length of the CDR3 is 15 residues. The V gene lost 2 bases and the J gene lost 0 bases, with 10 bases spanning the gap. The germline V gene has CDR1 SGHRS and CDR2 YFSETQ. As DNA, the CDR3 is TGCGCCAGCAGCTTCCGGATCCCCAGCACAGATACGCAGTATTTT. This sequence encodes CASSFRIPSTDTQYF.

This clonotype showed up many times. The rearrangement links TRBV6-5 to TRBJ2-7, with D tentatively TRBD1 or TRBD2 (5 bases each). The germline V and J ends were trimmed by 5 bases and 6 bases, with 8 bases remaining between them. The germline V gene encodes CDR1 MNHEY and CDR2 SVGAGI. This CDR3 spans 11 amino acids. CDR3 coding DNA: TGTGCCAGCAGTCCGGGGCTCGAGCAGTACTTC. Residues: CASSPGLEQYF.

The V gene is TRBV4-2, the J gene TRBJ1-6; the D is unclear. The CDR3 length is 16 residues. In germline, CDR1 is LGHNA, CDR2 YNFKEQ. Trimming took 0 bases from V and 3 from J, leaving 9 bases between them. CDR3 nucleotide sequence: TGTGCCAGCAGCCAAGAACGGGAGAACTATAATTCACCCCTCCACTTT. This gives the protein CASSQERENYNSPLHF.

The table lists this clonotype with many counts. The V gene is TRBV9, the J gene TRBJ2-1; 10 bases fit TRBD2. Germline values: CDR1 SGDLS, CDR2 YYNGEE. This CDR3 spans 16 amino acids. J was trimmed by 7 bases and V by 2 bases; bases with no gene match: 9. The CDR3 sequence: CASSVTTSGSTNEQFF. The CDR3 DNA sequence: TGTGCCAGCAGCGTTACGACTAGCGGGTCCACTAATGAGCAGTTCTTC.

In this sample, this clonotype turned up many times. This chain links TRBV29-1 with TRBJ2-1; TRBD2 matches 7 bases. Germline loops: CDR1 SQVTM, CDR2 ANQGSEA. The CDR3 sequence is 15 residues long. V lost 6 bases and J lost 4; bases outside the gene matches: 12. The CDR3 nucleotides are TGCAGCGTGCTTCTAACTAGCGCGACTTACAATGAGCAGTTCTTC. This translates into CSVLLTSATYNEQFF.

The chain joins TRBV7-9 to TRBJ1-4; D possibly corresponds to TRBD1 (5 bases). The CDR3 totals 16 residues. V gave up 5 bases and J gave up 11 bases, with 24 bases separating them. CDR1 is SEHNR and CDR2 is FQNEAQ in the germline V gene (reference sequence). The CDR3 loop reads CASSAPPGTTEAKLFF. Written as DNA, the CDR3 is TGTGCCAGCAGCGCGCCCCCCGGGACTACGGAGGCGAAACTGTTTTTT.

The sample holds a few counts of this clonotype. In DNA form, the CDR3 reads TGTGCCAGTAGGGACTACAGGGGCGCGGGGAATCAGCCCCAGCATTTT. Protein sequence: CASRDYRGAGNQPQHF. V and J are TRBV19 and TRBJ1-5; TRBD1 matches 7 bases. The length of the CDR3 is 16 residues. Trimming cost V 6 bases and J 4 bases; bases outside gene matches: 12. Looked up from germline, CDR1 is LNHDA and CDR2 is SQIVND (reference sequence).

The rearrangement joins TRBV4-1 to TRBJ2-7; D tentatively reads TRBD1 or TRBD2 (5 bases each). Germline CDR1 and CDR2: MGHRA and YSYEKL. V lost 0 bases to trimming and J lost 3 bases, with 21 bases between them. The CDR3 is made up of 18 amino acids. The CDR3 here is CASSQDSDWTIKIYEQYF. CDR3 in DNA: TGCGCCAGCAGCCAAGACTCGGACTGGACAATCAAAATCTACGAGCAGTACTTC.

This clonotype was counted at least ten times. The gene calls are TRBV6-5 and TRBJ1-4; weak D call: TRBD1 (6 bases). Trimming removed 7 bases at V and 6 bases at J, with 15 bases between. Per germline, CDR1 MNHEY and CDR2 SVGAGI. This CDR3 has 14 amino acids. As DNA, the CDR3 is TGTGCCAGCAAAGATACAGGGTGGGATGAAAAACTGTTTTTT. Protein: CASKDTGWDEKLFF.

This clonotype was observed many times. This chain uses TRBV28 with TRBJ2-1; D is possibly TRBD1 (6 bases). Germline values: CDR1 MDHEN, CDR2 SYDVKM. V was clipped by 2 bases and J by 1 base, with 27 bases between them. The CDR3 is made up of 21 amino acids. The CDR3 region has the DNA TGTGCCAGCAGTTTACGGCAATGGGGGCAGGGGCATAAGGAATCCTACAATGAGCAGTTCTTC. Its protein product is CASSLRQWGQGHKESYNEQFF. The full variable domain, rest sourced from reference TRBV28 and TRBJ2-1, is DVKVTQSSRYLVKRTGEKVFLECVQDMDHENMFWYRQDPGLGLRLIYFSYDVKMKEKGDIPEGYSVSREKKERFSLILESASTNQTSMYLCASSLRQWGQGHKESYNEQFFGPGTRLTVL.